This T cell receptor beta chain came from a study of cytomegalovirus exposure and HLA in healthy donors. V was clipped by 6 bases and J by 4 bases, with 16 bases between them. The CDR3 has 15 amino acids. The PCR contained 60 Vbeta and 13 Jbeta primers. Clones were read by immunoSEQ multiplex PCR, and TCRdb kept only the in-frame ones, dropping some. The table has 100,000 to 150,000 clones, about 73% seen once. The study sampled nominally healthy donors, though unrecorded immune exposures were likely. Sequencing was performed on PBMCs. The rearrangement uses TRBV6-7 and TRBJ2-1; maybe TRBD2 (6 bases). TRBV6-7 is an ORF for which the function is uncertain. This TCR was recovered from a human donor in good health. CDR3 amino acids: CASSYLGGLYNEQFF. The DNA for the CDR3 is TGTGCCAGCAGCTATCTTGGGGGGTTGTACAATGAGCAGTTCTTC.